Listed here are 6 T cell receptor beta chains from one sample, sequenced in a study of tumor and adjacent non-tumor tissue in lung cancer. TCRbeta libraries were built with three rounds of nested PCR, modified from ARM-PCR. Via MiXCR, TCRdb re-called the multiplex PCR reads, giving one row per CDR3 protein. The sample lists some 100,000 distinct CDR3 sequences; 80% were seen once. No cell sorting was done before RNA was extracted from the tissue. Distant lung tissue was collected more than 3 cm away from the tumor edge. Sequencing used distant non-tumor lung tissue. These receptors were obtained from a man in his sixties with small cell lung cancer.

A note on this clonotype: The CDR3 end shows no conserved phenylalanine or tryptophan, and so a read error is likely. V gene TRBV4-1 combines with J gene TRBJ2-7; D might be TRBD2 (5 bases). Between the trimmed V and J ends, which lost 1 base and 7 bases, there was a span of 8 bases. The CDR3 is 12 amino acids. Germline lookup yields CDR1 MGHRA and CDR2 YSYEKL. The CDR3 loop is CASSQVGDEQYI. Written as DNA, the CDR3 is TGCGCCAGCAGCCAAGTGGGAGATGAGCAGTACATC.

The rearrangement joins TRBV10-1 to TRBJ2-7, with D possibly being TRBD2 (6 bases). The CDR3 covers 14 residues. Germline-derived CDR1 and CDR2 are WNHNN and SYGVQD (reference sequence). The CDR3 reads CARSGGGSPSEQYV. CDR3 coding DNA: TGCGCCCGCAGTGGAGGAGGGAGCCCTAGCGAGCAGTACGTC.

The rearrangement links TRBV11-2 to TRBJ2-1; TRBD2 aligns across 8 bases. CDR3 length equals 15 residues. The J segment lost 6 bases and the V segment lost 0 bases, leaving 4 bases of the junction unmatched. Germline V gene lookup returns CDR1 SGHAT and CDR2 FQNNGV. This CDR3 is CASSLERLAFNEQFF. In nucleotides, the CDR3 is TGTGCCAGCAGCTTAGAGAGACTAGCGTTCAATGAGCAGTTCTTC.

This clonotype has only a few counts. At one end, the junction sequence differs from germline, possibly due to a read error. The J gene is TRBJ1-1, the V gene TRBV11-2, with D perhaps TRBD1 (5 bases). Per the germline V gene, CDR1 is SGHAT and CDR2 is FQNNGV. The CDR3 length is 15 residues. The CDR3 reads CASSLVTEGYTEAFF. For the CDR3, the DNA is TGTGCCAGTAGCTTAGTAACAGAGGGGTACACTGAAGCTTTCTTT.

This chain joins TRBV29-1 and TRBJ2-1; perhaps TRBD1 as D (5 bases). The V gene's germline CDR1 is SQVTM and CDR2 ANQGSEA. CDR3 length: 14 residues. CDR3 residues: CIVYSVLGDNEQFF. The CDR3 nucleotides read TGCATCGTATACAGTGTGTTAGGGGACAATGAGCAGTTCTTC.

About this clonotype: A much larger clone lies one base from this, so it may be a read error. Here the CDR3 reads CASSPSLGDTETFF. CDR3 DNA: TGTGCCAGCAGTCCGTCCCTCGGGGACACTGAAACTTTCTTT. This sequence joins TRBV28 and TRBJ1-1; weak D call: TRBD1 (6 bases). The CDR3 is 14 residues long. Germline CDR1 and CDR2: MDHEN and SYDVKM.